This T cell receptor (beta chain) is from a study of T-cell memory formation after mild COVID-19. Whole-study context: In these data, TCR clusters were largely donor specific.

TCR alpha and TCR beta cDNA libraries carrying sample barcodes and UMIs came from 5'RACE with constant-segment primers. One entry per CDR3 protein, called by TCRdb with MiXCR from the 5' RACE reads. The table records around 300,000 distinct CDR3 sequences, roughly 18% of them present only once. The CDR3 is 14 residues long. The ends were cut back, 3 bases at V and 5 bases at J, with 12 bases in the middle. Per the germline V gene, CDR1 is MNHNS and CDR2 is SASEGT. For this clonotype: The target antigen is unknown.

Points from the study as a whole: Several responding clones turned up in pre-infection memory, indicating that cross-reactive memory may have taken part. Clones which contracted sat mainly in CM and EM if CD4+, and in EMRA if CD8+.

This TCR came from a man aged 18 to 35 who had mild COVID-19 (a few samples of this study predate the infection). Cell type and time point are not known. This sequence joins TRBV6-1 and TRBJ2-3; unclear D gene. The sequencing sample was made of PBMCs or a T cell subset sorted from them (not recorded which). DNA of the CDR3: TGTGCCAGCAGTGACCTGGCCAGTCGAGATACGCAGTATTTT. It codes for CASSDLASRDTQYF.